This T cell receptor (beta chain) comes out of a study of regulatory T cells in long-lasting Graves disease. As for the study in general: Under 3 months of antithyroid drugs had been taken by newly diagnosed Graves' patients.

The TCR beta library used iRepertoire HTBI primers with Arm-PCR amplification of CDR3. TCRdb re-called the multiplex PCR reads through MiXCR, storing one row per CDR3 protein. The sample contains approximately 300,000 distinct CDR3 sequences, about 18% of which appear only once. Time point described: newly diagnosed GD, antithyroid drugs for less than 3 months. The TCR library was made from RNA extracted from PBMCs. This clonotype was recorded at least ten times. The CDR3 runs to 15 residues. Germline V gene sequence: CDR1 SGHRS, CDR2 YFSETQ. The junction had 8 bases not matched to a gene; V was cut back by 4 bases and J by 5 bases.

The specimen comprised peripheral blood mononuclear cells (PBMCs), sampled at new diagnosis, from a patient treated with antithyroid drugs. The TCR was taken from a female donor with Graves disease. The chain uses TRBV5-1 and TRBJ2-1; TRBD2 agrees at 8 bases. CDR3 region: CASSALPGLDNEQFF. The CDR3 DNA sequence: TGCGCCAGCAGCGCGCTACCGGGACTAGACAATGAGCAGTTCTTC.